A single sample is the source of the 31 T cell receptor beta chains below, sequenced in a study of T cell repertoires in ileal Crohn's disease. Libraries were prepared by immunoSEQ multiplex PCR; TCRdb keeps only in-frame clonotypes and omits some of them. The sample has some 2,100 clones; 90% to 98% are singletons. Specimen: ileal tissue. The receptors here all came from an adult with Crohn's disease.

This chain links TRBV7-8 with TRBJ1-1; possible D gene TRBD1, 5 bases. Germline-derived CDR1 and CDR2 are SGHVS and FQNEAQ. Between the trimmed V and J ends, which lost 2 bases and 0 bases, there was a span of 13 bases. The CDR3 length is 16 residues. Here the CDR3 reads CASSLFKTEMNTEAFF. The CDR3 DNA is TGTGCCAGCAGCTTATTCAAGACAGAGATGAACACTGAAGCTTTCTTT.

The rearrangement joins TRBV9 to TRBJ1-1, with D maybe TRBD1 (5 bases). Germline-derived CDR1 and CDR2 are SGDLS and YYNGEE. Trimming left V 1 base short and J 6 bases short, with 16 bases between. The CDR3 runs 15 residues. The CDR3 bases are TGTGCCAGCAGCGTATCCGACGACAAAGGGGCTGAAGCTTTCTTT. Its protein product is CASSVSDDKGAEAFF.

The CDR3 DNA is TGTGCCAGCAGCACGGGAGTAACCAAAAACATTCAGTACTTC. Protein product: CASSTGVTKNIQYF. The V and J genes are TRBV5-6 and TRBJ2-4; TRBD2 is a possible D gene (6 bases). Germline lookup yields CDR1 SGHDT and CDR2 YYEEEE. Trimming pared 4 bases from V and 2 bases from J, leaving 10 bases between. The CDR3 runs 14 residues.

The CDR3 DNA is TGCAGCGTTCTCCGGGACACCTCTGGCTACACCTTC. It encodes CSVLRDTSGYTF. J is TRBJ1-2 and V is TRBV29-1, with TRBD1 as a possible D gene (6 bases). The CDR3 runs to 12 residues. CDR1 is SQVTM, CDR2 ANQGSEA, per germline. Trimming shortened V by 5 bases and J by 7 bases, and 14 bases separated the two germline ends.

The J gene is TRBJ1-2, the V gene TRBV7-2; D unclear. This CDR3 spans 14 amino acids. V lost 2 bases, J lost 0 bases, and 7 bases lay in between. Germline assignment: CDR1 SGHTA and CDR2 FQGNSA. The CDR3 reads CASSLRSPNYGYTF. The CDR3 nucleotides are TGTGCCAGCAGCTTAAGGAGCCCTAACTATGGCTACACCTTC.

The chain uses TRBV19 and TRBJ1-3; D is perhaps TRBD1 (6 bases). CDR1 is LNHDA, CDR2 SQIVND, per germline (reference sequence). V dropped 6 bases and J dropped 3 bases, with 15 bases sitting between them. The CDR3 has 15 amino acids. The CDR3 coding sequence is TGTGCCAGTAGCTCATCAACAGGGCTTGGAAACACCATATATTTT. As protein: CASSSSTGLGNTIYF.

This clone appeared a single time. The chain joins TRBV30 to TRBJ2-3, with a tentative D call TRBD1 (5 bases). Trimming took 0 bases from V and 4 from J, leaving 11 bases between them. The germline V gene has CDR1 GTSNPN and CDR2 SVGIG (reference sequence). The CDR3 has 14 amino acids. In DNA, the CDR3 is TGTGCCTGGAGTGTAAAGGGGTTTTCAGATACGCAGTATTTT. This translates into CAWSVKGFSDTQYF.

This chain links TRBV5-1 with TRBJ2-4, with a weak D call TRBD1 (6 bases). V was cut by 3 bases and J by 5 bases, with 9 bases left in between. CDR1 and CDR2 (germline): SGHRS, YFSETQ. The CDR3 has 13 amino acids. CDR3 sequence: CASSWTAENIQYF. For the CDR3, the DNA is TGCGCCAGCAGCTGGACAGCAGAAAACATTCAGTACTTC.

This chain links TRBV27 with TRBJ2-2, with a weak D call TRBD2 (5 bases). The V end lost 1 base, the J end lost 4 bases, and 16 bases lay between the germline ends. The CDR3 runs to 17 residues. In germline, CDR1 is MNHEY, CDR2 SMNVEV (reference sequence). CDR3 DNA sequence: TGTGCCAGCAGTTTATTGGGTCTGGGAGTAAGCACCGGGGAGCTGTTTTTT. This codes for CASSLLGLGVSTGELFF.

V gene TRBV6-5 combines with J gene TRBJ1-3, with TRBD1 matching over 7 bases. The CDR3 sequence is 15 residues long. The ends lost 2 bases at V and 4 bases at J; junction bases unmatched: 5. Per the germline V gene, CDR1 is MNHEY and CDR2 is SVGAGI. The CDR3 nucleotides are TGTGCCAGCAGTTACAGAGGGGGCGTCGGAAACACCATATATTTT. Its protein product is CASSYRGGVGNTIYF.

The genes are TRBV7-2 and TRBJ1-2; 9 nucleotides match TRBD1. The CDR3 extends over 15 amino acids. In germline, CDR1 is SGHTA, CDR2 FQGNSA. Losses at the gene ends were 9 bases for V and 4 bases for J; bases not matched to a gene: 12. The CDR3 is CASEGTGKGVYGYTF. CDR3 DNA: TGTGCCAGTGAAGGGACAGGGAAGGGGGTCTATGGCTACACCTTC.

DNA for the CDR3: TGTGCCAGCAGCCGGGTTTCCTCTGGAAACACCATATATTTT. It codes for CASSRVSSGNTIYF. V and J are TRBV9 and TRBJ1-3; D call uncertain. V was cut by 4 bases and J by 0 bases, with 8 bases left in between. Germline V CDR1 and CDR2: SGDLS, YYNGEE. The CDR3 runs 14 residues.

The V and J genes are TRBV6-1 and TRBJ1-5, with 8 bases identical to TRBD1. The V gene end was trimmed by 3 bases and the J gene end by 9 bases; junction bases not matched to a gene: 4. Germline assignment: CDR1 MNHNS and CDR2 SASEGT. There are 13 residues in the CDR3. CDR3 coding DNA: TGTGCCAGCAGTGAGACAGGGGTAAGGCCCCAGCATTTT. This gives the protein CASSETGVRPQHF.

The chain combines TRBV12-2 with TRBJ1-6; whether TRBD1, the table's D call, matches the DNA was not checked. TRBV12-2 is described as a pseudogene. The CDR3 extends over 23 amino acids. The CDR3 loop is CASRLRGQKGDRRRSSYNSPLHF. CDR3 sequence (DNA): TGTGCAAGTCGCCTTAGGGGTCAAAAGGGGGACAGAAGAAGGAGCTCCTATAATTCACCCCTCCACTTT.

The rearrangement links TRBV19 to TRBJ1-4; 7 bases agree with TRBD1. The V and J ends lost 7 bases and 6 bases, in that order; junction bases with no gene match: 8. Germline lookup yields CDR1 LNHDA and CDR2 SQIVND (reference sequence). The CDR3 has 14 amino acids. As DNA, the CDR3 is TGTGCCAGTAAGGGGGCAGCGTCCGATGAAAAACTGTTTTTT. It specifies CASKGAASDEKLFF.

This clone was observed once. The CDR3 nucleotides are TGTGCCAGCCGGGGGGGTTATAATGAAAAACTGTTTTTT. Encoded protein: CASRGGYNEKLFF. The rearrangement links TRBV6-5 to TRBJ1-4, with D possibly matching TRBD1 (5 bases). The CDR3 totals 13 residues. Germline CDR1 reads MNHEY; CDR2 reads SVGAGI. The V and J ends lost 8 bases and 4 bases respectively, with 11 bases between them.

This sequence joins TRBV7-9 and TRBJ2-3, with a weak D call TRBD1 (5 bases). The germline V and J ends were trimmed by 2 bases and 3 bases, with 12 bases remaining between them. The CDR3 length is 15 residues. Germline loops: CDR1 SEHNR, CDR2 FQNEAQ (reference sequence). The CDR3 region has the DNA TGTGCCAGCAGCTTAAGGGGCTCAGGGACAGATACGCAGTATTTT. Its translation is CASSLRGSGTDTQYF.

The chain uses TRBV2 and TRBJ1-5; D is unclear. CDR1 is SNHLY, CDR2 FYNNEI, per germline. V was cut by 8 bases and J by 6 bases, with 5 bases left in between. The CDR3 runs to 10 residues. The DNA of the CDR3 is TGTGCCAGCGGAGGTCAGCCCCAGCATTTT. Protein: CASGGQPQHF.

The V and J genes are TRBV29-1 and TRBJ2-2, with D hard to call. Trimming left V 5 bases short and J 5 bases short, with 12 bases between. This CDR3 spans 13 amino acids. Germline V gene lookup returns CDR1 SQVTM and CDR2 ANQGSEA. For the CDR3, the DNA is TGCAGCGTTTTCAGAAAACCGACCGGGGAGCTGTTTTTT. Its protein is CSVFRKPTGELFF.

The rearrangement joins TRBV2 to TRBJ2-7; 7 bases fit TRBD1. The CDR3 covers 15 residues. The V gene's germline CDR1 is SNHLY and CDR2 FYNNEI. V gave up 11 bases and J gave up 2 bases; unmatched junction bases: 15. CDR3 loop: CASGTALHNPYEQYV. CDR3 bases: TGTGCCTCCGGGACAGCTCTCCATAACCCCTACGAGCAGTACGTC.

The rearrangement uses TRBV7-8 and TRBJ2-3, with D maybe TRBD2 (5 bases). This CDR3 spans 17 amino acids. V lost 4 bases, J lost 5 bases, and 22 bases lay in between. Germline lookup yields CDR1 SGHVS and CDR2 FQNEAQ. CDR3 nucleotides: TGTGCCAGCAGCTACAACAGACTACCCTCAAGAATAGATACGCAGTATTTT. Translation gives CASSYNRLPSRIDTQYF.

This rearrangement joins TRBV14 to TRBJ1-2, with 7 nucleotides matching TRBD1. The CDR3 length is 13 residues. Germline V gene data show CDR1 as SGHDN and CDR2 as FVKESK. V gave up 4 bases and J gave up 4 bases; unmatched junction bases: 3. The CDR3 spells CASSPGTVYGYTF. CDR3 bases: TGTGCCAGCAGCCCGGGGACAGTCTATGGCTACACCTTC.

This chain uses TRBV7-6 with TRBJ2-7; D may be TRBD2 (5 bases). Trimming removed 3 bases at V and 2 bases at J, with 8 bases between. This CDR3 spans 13 amino acids. In germline, CDR1 is SGHVS, CDR2 FNYEAQ. In DNA, the CDR3 is TGTGCCAGCAGCTTTGAGGGAGCCTACGAGCAGTACTTC. Amino acid sequence: CASSFEGAYEQYF.

The chain is built from TRBV6-5 and TRBJ1-2; 8 bases match TRBD1. Germline trimming cut 4 bases from V and 6 bases from J; bases unmatched to any gene: 4. Germline V lookup: CDR1 MNHEY, CDR2 SVGAGI. The CDR3 length is 13 residues. In nucleotides, the CDR3 is TGTGCCAGCAGTTCTCAGGGGGCGGATGGCTACACCTTC. Its translation is CASSSQGADGYTF.

This clone is a singleton in its sample. The chain has TRBV11-3 and TRBJ2-1, with 9 positions matching TRBD2. V gave up 5 bases and J gave up 8 bases; unmatched junction bases: 7. Germline V gene data show CDR1 as SGHNT and CDR2 as YENEEA. This CDR3 region has 14 residues. CDR3 in amino acids: CASSRSGSLDEQFF. Written as DNA, the CDR3 is TGTGCCAGCAGCCGTAGCGGGAGTCTGGATGAGCAGTTCTTC.

The V call is TRBV30, the J call TRBJ1-2; tentative D call: TRBD1 (6 bases). CDR3 length equals 16 residues. Germline CDR1 is GTSNPN and CDR2 is SVGIG (reference sequence). The V gene lost 0 bases and the J gene lost 1 base, with 15 bases spanning the gap. In DNA form, the CDR3 reads TGTGCCTGGAGTGTATTCAGGGGTTTAGTTAACTATGGCTACACCTTC. Its translation: CAWSVFRGLVNYGYTF. Combining the CDR3 with reference TRBV30 and TRBJ1-2 gives the whole variable domain SQTIHQWPATLVQPVGSPLSLECTVEGTSNPNLYWYRQAAGRGLQLLFYSVGIGQISSEVPQNLSASRPQDRQFILSSKKLLLSDSGFYLCAWSVFRGLVNYGYTFGSGTRLTVV.

Of note for this clone: The junction differs from germline at one of its ends, possibly a read error. This chain links TRBV6-6 with TRBJ2-5; D is perhaps TRBD2 (6 bases). The CDR3 is 15 amino acids. CDR1 and CDR2 from the germline V gene are MNHNY and SVGAGI (reference sequence). The CDR3 protein is CASSLGTGGSIFPHF. The CDR3 nucleotides read TGTGCCAGCAGCCTCGGGACTGGCGGTTCGATTTTTCCTCACTTC.

This chain connects TRBV20-1 to TRBJ1-1; 8 nucleotides line up with TRBD1. The germline CDR1 and CDR2 sequences are DFQATT and SNEGSKA (reference sequence). After removal of 5 bases from V and 5 bases from J, the junction contained 1 base not matched to a gene. CDR3 length: 11 residues. Here the CDR3 DNA reads TGCAGTGCTGGACAGGGAACTGAAGCTTTCTTT. Its translation: CSAGQGTEAFF.

V is TRBV7-2 and J is TRBJ1-5, with D hard to call. CDR1 is SGHTA, CDR2 FQGNSA, per germline. The CDR3 length is 15 residues. V dropped 2 bases and J dropped 2 bases, with 10 bases sitting between them. The CDR3 DNA reads as TGTGCCAGCAGCTTAAGACTGGGAGGCAATCAGCCCCAGCATTTT. Translation gives CASSLRLGGNQPQHF. The variable domain in full, completed from reference TRBV7-2 and TRBJ1-5, reads GAGVSQSPSNKVTEKGKDVELRCDPISGHTALYWYRQSLGQGLEFLIYFQGNSAPDKSGLPSDRFSAERTGGSVSTLTIQRTQQEDSAVYLCASSLRLGGNQPQHFGDGTRLSIL.

This chain joins TRBV9 and TRBJ2-3; D remains ambiguous. This CDR3 is 17 amino acids long. Trimming removed 3 bases at V and 3 bases at J, with 20 bases between. Germline assignment: CDR1 SGDLS and CDR2 YYNGEE. Here the CDR3 reads CASSGPGTVSATDTQYF. In DNA form, the CDR3 reads TGTGCCAGCAGCGGCCCCGGTACAGTTTCGGCTACAGATACGCAGTATTTT.

V and J are TRBV6-6 and TRBJ1-2, with 8 bases lining up with TRBD1. V was pared by 3 bases and J by 5 bases, with 11 bases of the junction left unmatched. The CDR3 contains 16 residues. The germline V gene has CDR1 MNHNY and CDR2 SVGAGI (reference sequence). For the CDR3, the DNA is TGTGCCAGCAGTTATGTTAGACAGGGGCTAGAATATGGCTACACCTTC. As protein: CASSYVRQGLEYGYTF.